The T cell receptor (beta chain) described here comes from a study of identical twins. Whole-study findings and limits: Within monozygotic twins, out-of-frame TCR alpha sharing was underestimated by the models.

Comment on this clonotype: The target antigen is unknown.

TCRdb re-called the 5' RACE reads with MiXCR, one entry per CDR3 protein. The sample includes hundreds of thousands of distinct CDR3 sequences, around 6.1% of them seen just once. Trimming stripped 6 bases from V and 8 bases from J, with 13 bases between. The CDR3 is 12 residues long. Sequencing was done on a sample of naive T cells sorted from blood. The chain employs TRBV12-3 or TRBV12-4 and TRBJ1-2, with D possibly being TRBD1 (5 bases). The receptor comes from a man in his late teens or twenties in good health. DNA for the CDR3: TGTGCCAGCAGCCGGGGCCGCGGCGGCTACACCTTC. It translates to CASSRGRGGYTF.